This T cell receptor delta chain comes out of a study of γδ T cells in repeated Plasmodium falciparum infection. Regarding the study as a whole: Vdelta2-negative gammadelta repertoires appeared less diverse and less shared in Malian than Australian children.

The V gene's germline CDR1 is TSWWSYY and CDR2 QGS. The CDR3 is made up of 21 amino acids. This clone showed up just a few times. The antigen is not known. TCRdb assigns this DNA the protein of a much larger clone, which departs from its translation at residue 18; this likely reflects a read error, and the protein shown comes from translating the DNA. Gammadelta T cells were flow-sorted from PBMC into Vgamma9/Vdelta2+ and Vdelta2-negative populations for bulk analysis. TCRdb re-called clones from the multiplex PCR reads via CATT. The sample shows around 89,000 delta-chain clones, 1.4% of them seen only once.

The source material was gamma-delta T cells from blood. This rearrangement joins TRDV1 to TRDJ2; 7 bases are shared with TRDD3. The J gene is not listed in TCRdb, so it was assigned here from a DNA match to germline. The sequence came from a pool of human donors (malaria-infected and uninfected, not separated). CDR3 protein: CALDDPHITGVRGSLTAPLFF. CDR3 DNA: TGTGCTCTTGATGACCCTCACATTACTGGGGTCAGGGGTTCTTTGACAGCACCACTCTTCTTT.